This T cell receptor beta chain comes out of a study of spatial heterogeneity in lung cancer. About the study: Raw reads contained each unique TCR and UMI combination more than ten times on average.

Every TCR cDNA molecule bore a unique molecular identifier. MiXCR was run by TCRdb on the 5' RACE reads, yielding one entry per CDR3 protein. The sample contains about 9,600 distinct CDR3 sequences, about 9.3% of which appear only once. V was trimmed by 0 bases and J by 4 bases, leaving 9 bases between them. Looked up from germline, CDR1 is MGHRA and CDR2 is YSYEKL. CDR3 length: 14 residues. This clonotype is deemed medium-sized (0.01 to 0.1%). Its antigen is currently unknown. Whole-study findings and limits: Within tumors, counts of expanded alpha and beta TCRs tracked tumor mutation counts. Of tumor T cells, an estimated coverage of about 6.4% was reached for alpha chains and less than 15% for beta chains.

Specified time point: sample taken at primary tumor resection. The sequenced material consisted of unsorted whole RNA from tumor, nontumor lung or frozen PBMC. The clonotype was recovered from a female donor with early-stage non-small cell lung cancer. Here the sequenced sample was lung tumor tissue, taken at surgery. V gene TRBV4-1 combines with J gene TRBJ1-2, with D possibly TRBD1 on 5 matching bases. CDR3 nucleotide sequence: TGCGCCAGCAGCCAAGATGCGGGACGCTATGGCTACACCTTC. Protein: CASSQDAGRYGYTF.